The rows below give T cell receptor beta chains drawn from one sample of a study of blood T cell repertoires in COVID-19. Some clones are missing from TCRdb's copy, which holds only in-frame ones; the method was immunoSEQ multiplex PCR. In the table there are about 400,000 clones, roughly nine tenths of which are singletons. The sample was PBMCs or T cells enriched from blood (not recorded which). The source is a woman younger than 45 who had recovered from COVID-19. The CDR3 runs from the conserved cysteine through the conserved F or W. Fields, in order: D gene, clone size, V gene, J gene, CDR3 length, CDR3 protein, CDR3 DNA. A D gene is named only where the DNA matches it firmly. Rows may omit the clone size; those that give it use once, few, many or a size class.

D: -; size: -; V: TRBV30; J: TRBJ2-3; length: 15; CDR3: CAWSGITPSADTQYF; DNA: TGTGCCTGGAGTGGAATCACCCCTTCGGCAGATACGCAGTATTTT
D: -; size: -; V: TRBV7-9; J: TRBJ1-4; length: 11; CDR3: CASSREEKLFF; DNA: TGTGCCAGCAGCCGGGAAGAAAAACTGTTTTTT
D: TRBD2; size: -; V: TRBV24-1; J: TRBJ2-7; length: 15; CDR3: CATSDLGAGVHEQYF; DNA: TGTGCCACCAGTGATTTGGGGGCGGGGGTCCACGAGCAGTACTTC
D: -; size: -; V: TRBV19; J: TRBJ1-5; length: 13; CDR3: CASSIRGNQPQHF; DNA: TGTGCCAGTAGTATCAGGGGCAATCAGCCCCAGCATTTT
D: TRBD1; size: -; V: TRBV5-1; J: TRBJ2-7; length: 14; CDR3: CASRRGDRGHEQYF; DNA: TGCGCCAGCAGGCGTGGGGACAGGGGGCACGAGCAGTACTTC
D: TRBD1; size: once; V: TRBV19; J: TRBJ1-4; length: 14; CDR3: CASIRGGGSEKLFF; DNA: TGTGCCAGTATCAGAGGAGGGGGCTCTGAAAAACTGTTTTTT
D: TRBD1; size: -; V: TRBV10-3; J: TRBJ1-3; length: 15; CDR3: CAIRGQGTRGNTIYF; DNA: TGTGCCATCAGAGGACAGGGTACGCGCGGAAACACCATATATTTT
D: -; size: -; V: TRBV18; J: TRBJ1-2; length: 15; CDR3: CASSPGTPGTYGYTF; DNA: TGTGCCAGCTCACCCGGGACACCCGGAACATATGGCTACACCTTC
D: -; size: -; V: TRBV7-2; J: TRBJ2-5; length: 15; CDR3: CASSEGPGEAETQYF; DNA: TGTGCCAGCAGCGAGGGACCCGGGGAGGCGGAGACCCAGTACTTC
D: -; size: -; V: TRBV9; J: TRBJ1-3; length: 15; CDR3: CASSVEVGAGNTIYF; DNA: TGTGCCAGCAGCGTAGAGGTAGGGGCTGGAAACACCATATATTTT
D: -; size: -; V: TRBV3-1/TRBV3-2; J: TRBJ1-1; length: 14; CDR3: CASSVVEGGTEAFF; DNA: TGTGCCAGCAGCGTCGTGGAGGGAGGCACTGAAGCTTTCTTT
D: TRBD2; size: -; V: TRBV5-1; J: TRBJ2-2; length: 16; CDR3: CASSLYGLADTGELFF; DNA: TGCGCCAGCAGCTTGTATGGACTAGCGGACACCGGGGAGCTGTTTTTT
D: TRBD2; size: -; V: TRBV4-2; J: TRBJ2-1; length: 14; CDR3: CASSQDPRGGEQFF; DNA: TGTGCCAGCAGCCAAGATCCGCGGGGGGGTGAGCAGTTCTTC
D: -; size: -; V: TRBV4-2; J: TRBJ1-5; length: 16; CDR3: CASSQAGTQPHQPQHF; DNA: TGTGCCAGCAGCCAAGCCGGGACTCAACCTCATCAGCCCCAGCATTTT
D: TRBD1; size: -; V: TRBV24-1; J: TRBJ1-1; length: 15; CDR3: CATSAGTGLGTEAFF; DNA: TGTGCCACCAGCGCCGGGACAGGGCTTGGAACTGAAGCTTTCTTT
D: TRBD2; size: -; V: TRBV12-3/TRBV12-4; J: TRBJ2-7; length: 13; CDR3: CASSSLAGTEQYF; DNA: TGTGCCAGCAGTTCCCTAGCGGGAACCGAGCAGTACTTC
D: TRBD2; size: -; V: TRBV9; J: TRBJ2-3; length: 16; CDR3: CASSVEGGGSTDTQYF; DNA: TGTGCCAGCAGCGTAGAGGGCGGGGGGAGCACAGATACGCAGTATTTT
D: TRBD2; size: -; V: TRBV28; J: TRBJ2-1; length: 15; CDR3: CASSRGTSGYNEQFF; DNA: TGTGCCAGCAGTCGCGGGACTAGCGGCTACAATGAGCAGTTCTTC
D: TRBD1; size: -; V: TRBV3-1/TRBV3-2; J: TRBJ2-3; length: 14; CDR3: CASSLRTGEDTQYF; DNA: TGTGCCAGCAGCCTACGGACAGGGGAGGATACGCAGTATTTT
D: TRBD1; size: -; V: TRBV28; J: TRBJ2-7; length: 14; CDR3: CASSSGTALRWQYF; DNA: TGTGCCAGCAGTTCCGGGACAGCTCTACGGTGGCAGTACTTC
D: -; size: -; V: TRBV28; J: TRBJ1-5; length: 14; CDR3: CASILRGRDQPQHF; DNA: TGTGCCAGCATCCTCCGGGGAAGGGATCAGCCCCAGCATTTT
D: -; size: -; V: TRBV4-3; J: TRBJ1-2; length: 14; CDR3: CASSQDPGNYGYTF; DNA: TGCGCCAGCAGCCAAGATCCGGGGAACTATGGCTACACCTTC
D: -; size: -; V: TRBV29-1; J: TRBJ1-3; length: 13; CDR3: CSVEEGAGNTIYF; DNA: TGCAGCGTTGAAGAAGGGGCAGGAAACACCATATATTTT
D: TRBD1; size: -; V: TRBV30; J: TRBJ1-1; length: 11; CDR3: CAWSPGTGGFF; DNA: TGTGCCTGGAGTCCCGGGACAGGGGGTTTCTTT
D: TRBD2; size: once; V: TRBV30; J: TRBJ2-3; length: 18; CDR3: CAWSRTRVSSSSTDTQYF; DNA: TGTGCCTGGAGCAGGACTAGAGTCTCTTCCTCTAGCACAGATACGCAGTATTTT
D: TRBD2; size: -; V: TRBV6-2/TRBV6-3; J: TRBJ2-1; length: 16; CDR3: CASSYPLAGSYNEQFF; DNA: TGTGCCAGCAGTTATCCCCTAGCGGGCTCCTACAATGAGCAGTTCTTC
D: -; size: once; V: TRBV5-4; J: TRBJ2-5; length: 13; CDR3: CASSLQDQETQYF; DNA: TGTGCCAGCAGCTTGCAGGACCAAGAGACCCAGTACTTC
D: TRBD2; size: once; V: TRBV5-1; J: TRBJ2-7; length: 16; CDR3: CASSPIVAGAINEQYF; DNA: TGCGCCAGCAGCCCTATCGTAGCGGGAGCTATCAACGAGCAGTACTTC
D: -; size: -; V: TRBV3-1/TRBV3-2; J: TRBJ2-1; length: 15; CDR3: CASSPSPRSYNEQFF; DNA: TGTGCCAGCAGCCCTTCCCCCAGGTCCTACAATGAGCAGTTCTTC
D: -; size: -; V: TRBV7-2; J: TRBJ2-7; length: 12; CDR3: CASSLAGHEQYF; DNA: TGTGCCAGCAGCTTAGCGGGGCACGAGCAGTACTTC
D: -; size: -; V: TRBV10-2; J: TRBJ2-1; length: 14; CDR3: CASRGAGKYNEQFF; DNA: TGCGCCAGCCGGGGGGCGGGCAAGTACAATGAGCAGTTCTTC
D: -; size: -; V: TRBV7-9; J: TRBJ1-4; length: 16; CDR3: CASSLGNSGANEKLFF; DNA: TGTGCCAGCAGCTTAGGAAATTCCGGGGCTAATGAAAAACTGTTTTTT
D: TRBD2; size: -; V: TRBV9; J: TRBJ2-6; length: 18; CDR3: CASSVGRAGYSGANVLTF; DNA: TGTGCCAGCAGCGTGGGGCGAGCGGGATACTCTGGGGCCAACGTCCTGACTTTC
D: -; size: -; V: TRBV29-1; J: TRBJ2-3; length: 16; CDR3: CSVEDRYRFGGDTQYF; DNA: TGCAGCGTTGAAGATCGGTACCGTTTCGGCGGAGATACGCAGTATTTT
D: -; size: -; V: TRBV5-1; J: TRBJ1-6; length: 16; CDR3: CASSLGEDPYNSPLHF; DNA: TGCGCCAGCAGCTTGGGGGAGGACCCCTATAATTCACCCCTCCACTTT
D: -; size: -; V: TRBV7-3; J: TRBJ2-1; length: 15; CDR3: CASSLTPRLADEQFF; DNA: TGTGCCAGCAGCTTAACCCCCCGGCTAGCTGATGAGCAGTTCTTC
D: TRBD2; size: -; V: TRBV7-7; J: TRBJ2-2; length: 15; CDR3: CASSFGTTFTGELFF; DNA: TGTGCCAGCAGCTTCGGGACTACTTTCACCGGGGAGCTGTTTTTT
D: -; size: -; V: TRBV30; J: TRBJ1-2; length: 14; CDR3: CAGHTGPDREGYTF; DNA: TGTGCCGGACATACAGGGCCCGATCGCGAGGGCTACACCTTC
D: -; size: once; V: TRBV18; J: TRBJ1-3; length: 13; CDR3: CASSPGLGNTIYF; DNA: TGTGCCAGCTCACCAGGGCTTGGAAACACCATATATTTT
D: TRBD1; size: -; V: TRBV18; J: TRBJ1-6; length: 13; CDR3: CASSPTGRSPLHF; DNA: TGTGCCAGCTCACCGACAGGGAGGTCACCCCTCCACTTT
D: TRBD2; size: few; V: TRBV11-2; J: TRBJ2-7; length: 14; CDR3: CASSLTSGSREQYF; DNA: TGTGCCAGCAGCTTAACTAGCGGGAGCCGCGAGCAGTACTTC
D: -; size: -; V: TRBV5-4; J: TRBJ2-5; length: 13; CDR3: CASSLVPTETQYF; DNA: TGTGCCAGCAGCTTGGTTCCTACGGAGACCCAGTACTTC
D: TRBD1; size: -; V: TRBV4-1; J: TRBJ1-5; length: 16; CDR3: CASSHPDRGGGQPQHF; DNA: TGCGCCAGCAGCCACCCCGACAGGGGAGGCGGTCAGCCCCAGCATTTT